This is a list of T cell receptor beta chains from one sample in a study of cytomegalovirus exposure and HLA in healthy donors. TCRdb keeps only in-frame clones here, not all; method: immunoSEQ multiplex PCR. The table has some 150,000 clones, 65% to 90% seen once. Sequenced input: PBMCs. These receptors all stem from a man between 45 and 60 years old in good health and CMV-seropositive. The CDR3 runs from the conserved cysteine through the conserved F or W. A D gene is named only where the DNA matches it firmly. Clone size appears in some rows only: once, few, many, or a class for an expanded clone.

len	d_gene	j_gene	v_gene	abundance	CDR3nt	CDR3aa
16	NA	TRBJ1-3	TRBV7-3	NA	TGTGCCAGCAGCCTGAACGGGGGGGCTTCTGGAAACACCATATATTTT	CASSLNGGASGNTIYF
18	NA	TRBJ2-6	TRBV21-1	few	TGTGCCAGCAGCAAAGCCCGGGACAGGGAGTTTGGGGCCAACGTCCTGACTTTC	CASSKARDREFGANVLTF
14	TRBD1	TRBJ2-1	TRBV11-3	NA	TGTGCCAGCAGCGTCAGGGGGCTCTACAATGAGCAGTTCTTC	CASSVRGLYNEQFF
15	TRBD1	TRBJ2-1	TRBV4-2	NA	TGTGCCAGCAGCCCCCCCGGACAGGGGGCAAATGAGCAGTTCTTC	CASSPPGQGANEQFF
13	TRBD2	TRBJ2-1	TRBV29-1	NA	TGCAGCGTTGGCGGGGGGATCTACAATGAGCAGTTCTTC	CSVGGGIYNEQFF
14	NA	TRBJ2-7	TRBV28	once	TGTGCCAGCAGTTTGAGGCGGGTAGCCTACGAGCAGTACTTC	CASSLRRVAYEQYF
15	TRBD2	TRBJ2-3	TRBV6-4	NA	TGTGCCACCAAGAGGCTGGCGGGAGGAGGAGATACGCAGTATTTT	CATKRLAGGGDTQYF
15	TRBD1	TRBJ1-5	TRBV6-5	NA	TGTGCCAGCAGTTACTCACAGGGGGCTGGCCAGCCCCAGCATTTT	CASSYSQGAGQPQHF
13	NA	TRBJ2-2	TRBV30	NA	TGTGCCTGGAGCGTCGCGAACACCGGGGAGCTGTTTTTT	CAWSVANTGELFF
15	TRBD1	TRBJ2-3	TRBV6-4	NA	TGTGCCAGCAGGGACAGGGGCGCCCCCACAGATACGCAGTATTTT	CASRDRGAPTDTQYF
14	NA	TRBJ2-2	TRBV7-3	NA	TGTGCCAGCAGCACAAACAGGGAAACCGGGGAGCTGTTTTTT	CASSTNRETGELFF
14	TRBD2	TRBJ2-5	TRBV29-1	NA	TGCAGCATCGGACTAGCGGGAGGAGGGGAGACCCAGTACTTC	CSIGLAGGGETQYF
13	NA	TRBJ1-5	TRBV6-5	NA	TGTGCCAGCGGGGGGGCAGCAAATCAGCCCCAGCATTTT	CASGGAANQPQHF
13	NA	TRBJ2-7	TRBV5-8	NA	TGTGCCAGCAGCTTGGACAGGGCTTACGAGCAGTACTTC	CASSLDRAYEQYF
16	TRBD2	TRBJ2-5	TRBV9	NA	TGTGCCAGCAGCCCACGGACTAGCGGGGGGCAAGAGACCCAGTACTTC	CASSPRTSGGQETQYF
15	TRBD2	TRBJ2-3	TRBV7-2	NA	TGTGCCAGCAGCCAATCCGGGACTAGCGGGAGGGCGCAGTATTTT	CASSQSGTSGRAQYF
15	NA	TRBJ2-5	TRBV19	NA	TGTGCCAGTAGTACCCAAGGACAGCGGGGAGAGACCCAGTACTTC	CASSTQGQRGETQYF
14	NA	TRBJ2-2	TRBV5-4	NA	TGCGCCAGCAGCCAGGAGAGGGTCTTCGGGGAGCTGTTTTTT	CASSQERVFGELFF
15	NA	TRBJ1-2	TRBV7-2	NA	TGTGCCAGCAGCTTAGTTACAGGGCATGACTATGGCTACACCTTC	CASSLVTGHDYGYTF
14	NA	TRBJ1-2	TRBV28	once	TGTGCCAGCAAAATCTCAATAGGGGATTATGGCTACACCTTC	CASKISIGDYGYTF
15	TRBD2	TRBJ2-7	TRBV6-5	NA	TGTGCCAGCAGTTACGACGGACTAGCCTCCTACGAGCAGTACTTC	CASSYDGLASYEQYF
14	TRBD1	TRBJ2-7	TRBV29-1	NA	TGCAGCGTTGAATTGGACAGGGGGTTCTACGAGCAGTACTTC	CSVELDRGFYEQYF
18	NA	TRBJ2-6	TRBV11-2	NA	TGTGCCAGCAGCTTTATCAGGACGGGGAGCTCTGGGGCCAACGTCCTGACTTTC	CASSFIRTGSSGANVLTF
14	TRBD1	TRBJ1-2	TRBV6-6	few	TGTGCCAGCAGTGGGACAGGGGGCTATGGTGGCTACACCTTC	CASSGTGGYGGYTF
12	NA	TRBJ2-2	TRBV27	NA	TGTGCCAGCAGTTTAGCGTCCGGGGAGCTGTTTTTT	CASSLASGELFF
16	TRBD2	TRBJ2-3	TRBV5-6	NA	TGTGCCAGCAGCTGGGGAGTAGCGGGGTATATAGATACGCAGTATTTT	CASSWGVAGYIDTQYF
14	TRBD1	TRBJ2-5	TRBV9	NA	TGTGCCAGCAGCTACTCACAGGGGCGGGAGACCCAGTACTTC	CASSYSQGRETQYF
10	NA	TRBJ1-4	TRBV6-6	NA	TGTGCCAGCTCAGACGGGAAACTGTTTTTT	CASSDGKLFF
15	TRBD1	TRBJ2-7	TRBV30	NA	TGTGCCTGGAGGACCGGGACAGGGGGCTCCTACGAGCAGTACTTC	CAWRTGTGGSYEQYF
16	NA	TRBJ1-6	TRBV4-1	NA	TGCGCCAGCAGCCAAGATTGGGACACAAATTATTCACCCCTCCACTTT	CASSQDWDTNYSPLHF
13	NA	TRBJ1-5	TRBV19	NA	TGTGCCAGTCACGCGAGTTTGAATCAGCCCCAGCATTTT	CASHASLNQPQHF
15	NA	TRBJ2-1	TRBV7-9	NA	TGTGCCAGCAGCTTCGGTACGAGGCCCTACAATGAGCAGTTCTTC	CASSFGTRPYNEQFF
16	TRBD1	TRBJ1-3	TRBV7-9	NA	TGTGCCAGCAGCACCACGGTGACAGGGACTGGAAACACCATATATTTT	CASSTTVTGTGNTIYF
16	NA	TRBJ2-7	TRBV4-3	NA	TGCGCCAGCAGCCAAGACGTAGGGACAACCAGATACGAGCAGTACTTC	CASSQDVGTTRYEQYF
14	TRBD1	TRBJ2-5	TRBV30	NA	TGTGCCTGGAGCAACGGACAGGGTCGGCAGACCCAGTACTTC	CAWSNGQGRQTQYF
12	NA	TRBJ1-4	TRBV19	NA	TGTGCCAGTAGACAGGGTTTTGAAAAACTGTTTTTT	CASRQGFEKLFF
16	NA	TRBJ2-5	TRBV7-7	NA	TGTGCTAGCAGCCGTGGGGGAGGGGGATTCCAAGAGACCCAGTACTTC	CASSRGGGGFQETQYF
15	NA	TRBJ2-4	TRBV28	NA	TGTGCCAGCAGTGTTCAGGAGGGGGCCAAAAACATTCAGTACTTC	CASSVQEGAKNIQYF
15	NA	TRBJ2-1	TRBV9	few	TGTGCCAGCAGCGTAAATGTGGGAGAAGTCAATGAGCAGTTCTTC	CASSVNVGEVNEQFF
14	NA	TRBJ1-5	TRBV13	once	TGTGCCAGCAGCTCCCGGACAGGCAATCAGCCCCAGCATTTT	CASSSRTGNQPQHF
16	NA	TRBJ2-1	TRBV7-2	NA	TGTGCCAGCAGCTTCTCAACGACAGCTCCCTACAATGAGCAGTTCTTC	CASSFSTTAPYNEQFF
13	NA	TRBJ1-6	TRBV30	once	TGTGCCTGGAGTTTCCGGACAGTCTCACCCCTCCACTTT	CAWSFRTVSPLHF
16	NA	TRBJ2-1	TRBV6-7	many	TGTGCCAGCACCCACGCGGACACCGGCTCCTACAATGAGCAGTTCTTC	CASTHADTGSYNEQFF
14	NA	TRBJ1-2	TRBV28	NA	TGTGCCAGCAGTCTATCTTGGGGAGGTGATGGCTACACCTTC	CASSLSWGGDGYTF
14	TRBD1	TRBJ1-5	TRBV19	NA	TGTGCCAGTAGTGGACAGGGGGGCAATCAGCCCCAGCATTTT	CASSGQGGNQPQHF
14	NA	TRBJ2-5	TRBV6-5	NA	TGTGCCAGCAGTTCCACTCGGGGGACGGAGACCCAGTACTTC	CASSSTRGTETQYF
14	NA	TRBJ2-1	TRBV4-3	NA	TGCGCCAGCAGCCAAGATCACAGATACAATGAGCAGTTCTTC	CASSQDHRYNEQFF
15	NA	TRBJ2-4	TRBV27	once	TGTGCCAGCAGTGCCTACTACACGGCCAAAAACATTCAGTACTTC	CASSAYYTAKNIQYF
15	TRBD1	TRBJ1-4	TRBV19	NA	TGTGCCAGTAGTATCAACAGGGGAGATAATGAAAAACTGTTTTTT	CASSINRGDNEKLFF
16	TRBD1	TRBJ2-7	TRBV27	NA	TGTGCCAGCAGCTTATCTCCCGGGACAGGGAGATACGAGCAGTACTTC	CASSLSPGTGRYEQYF
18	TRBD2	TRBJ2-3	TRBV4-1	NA	TGCGCCAGCAGCCAAGCGGGACTAGCGGGGGGAGTTCAAGGTACGCAGTATTTT	CASSQAGLAGGVQGTQYF
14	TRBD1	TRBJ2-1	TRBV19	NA	TGTGCCAGTAGTACGGGACAGGGGGCCTATGAGCAGTTCTTC	CASSTGQGAYEQFF
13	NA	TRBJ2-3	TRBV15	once	TGTGCCACCAGCAGACCCGGGAGTGATACGCAGTATTTT	CATSRPGSDTQYF